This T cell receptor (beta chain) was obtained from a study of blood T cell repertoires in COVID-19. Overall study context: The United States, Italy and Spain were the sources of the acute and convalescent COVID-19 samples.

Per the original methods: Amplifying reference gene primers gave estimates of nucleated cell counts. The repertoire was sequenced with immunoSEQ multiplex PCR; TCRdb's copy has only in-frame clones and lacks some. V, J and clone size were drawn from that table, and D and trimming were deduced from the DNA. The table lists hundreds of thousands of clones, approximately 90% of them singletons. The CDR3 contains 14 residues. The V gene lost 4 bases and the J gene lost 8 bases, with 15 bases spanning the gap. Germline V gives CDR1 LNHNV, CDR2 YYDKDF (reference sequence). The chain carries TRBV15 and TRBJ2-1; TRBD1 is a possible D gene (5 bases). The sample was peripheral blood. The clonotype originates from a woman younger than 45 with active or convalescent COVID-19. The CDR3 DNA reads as TGTGCCACCAGCAAGTCGAAAGGGGTACATGAGCAGTTCTTC. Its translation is CATSKSKGVHEQFF.